A selection of T cell receptor beta chains follows, all from one sample in a study of circulating CD8 cells and anti-PD-1 response in melanoma. TCRdb redid the calling of the reads with MiXCR, one entry per CDR3 protein. The data show 600 to 800 distinct CDR3 sequences, around a tenth seen once. The sequencing used CD8+ T cells from PBMCs, collected at baseline or after one month of anti-PD-1 therapy (not recorded which). The receptors were gathered from a human donor with melanoma. Both conserved end residues are part of each CDR3. The order of the fields is J gene, V gene, clone size, D gene, CDR3 protein, CDR3 DNA. A D gene is named only where the DNA matches it firmly. Not all rows give a size; the values are once, few, many and, for expanded clones, a class.

TRBJ2-7,TRBV2,medium-sized,.,CASWGGRREQYF,TGTGCCAGCTGGGGTGGCAGGCGGGAGCAGTACTTC
TRBJ2-1,TRBV19,medium-sized,TRBD2,CASSMRAGTYNEQFF,TGTGCCAGTAGTATGAGAGCGGGGACCTACAATGAGCAGTTCTTC
TRBJ2-3,TRBV7-2,medium-sized,.,CASSPPSGDTQYF,TGTGCCAGCAGCCCCCCGTCTGGGGATACGCAGTATTTT
TRBJ2-1,TRBV7-2,medium-sized,.,CASSLNLEQFF,TGTGCCAGCAGCTTAAATCTAGAGCAGTTCTTC
TRBJ2-1,TRBV2,.,.,CASREPLSYGGEQFF,TGTGCCAGCAGGGAACCCCTATCTTACGGGGGCGAGCAGTTCTTC
TRBJ2-5,TRBV6-1,.,.,CASSGWGAGETQYF,TGTGCCAGCAGTGGGTGGGGGGCCGGAGAGACCCAGTACTTC
TRBJ1-1,TRBV4-2,.,.,CASSLTVSDTEAFF,TGTGCCAGCAGCCTCACAGTGTCGGACACTGAAGCTTTCTTT
TRBJ2-2,TRBV18,medium-sized,.,CASSPETDFSGELFF,TGTGCCAGCTCACCCGAGACAGATTTCAGCGGGGAGCTGTTTTTT
TRBJ2-4,TRBV5-4,medium-sized,.,CASSSDSLLKNIQYF,TGTGCCAGCAGCTCGGACAGCCTCTTGAAAAACATTCAGTACTTC
TRBJ2-1,TRBV7-7,medium-sized,TRBD2,CASSLGTSGGHEQFF,TGTGCCAGCAGCCTCGGGACTAGCGGGGGGCATGAGCAGTTCTTC
TRBJ2-1,TRBV3-1,medium-sized,.,CASSQGRFWENEQFF,TGTGCCAGCAGCCAAGGGAGATTTTGGGAAAATGAGCAGTTCTTC
TRBJ2-1,TRBV19,medium-sized,TRBD2,CASKESGGAEALNEQFF,TGTGCCAGTAAGGAGAGCGGGGGGGCGGAGGCTCTCAATGAGCAGTTCTTC
TRBJ2-2,TRBV7-2,medium-sized,.,CASSHDTGSAGELFF,TGTGCCAGCAGCCACGACACAGGGAGTGCCGGGGAGCTGTTTTTT
TRBJ2-3,TRBV7-2,.,.,CASSLDLGTRYF,TGTGCCAGCAGCTTAGATCTGGGTACGCGGTATTTT